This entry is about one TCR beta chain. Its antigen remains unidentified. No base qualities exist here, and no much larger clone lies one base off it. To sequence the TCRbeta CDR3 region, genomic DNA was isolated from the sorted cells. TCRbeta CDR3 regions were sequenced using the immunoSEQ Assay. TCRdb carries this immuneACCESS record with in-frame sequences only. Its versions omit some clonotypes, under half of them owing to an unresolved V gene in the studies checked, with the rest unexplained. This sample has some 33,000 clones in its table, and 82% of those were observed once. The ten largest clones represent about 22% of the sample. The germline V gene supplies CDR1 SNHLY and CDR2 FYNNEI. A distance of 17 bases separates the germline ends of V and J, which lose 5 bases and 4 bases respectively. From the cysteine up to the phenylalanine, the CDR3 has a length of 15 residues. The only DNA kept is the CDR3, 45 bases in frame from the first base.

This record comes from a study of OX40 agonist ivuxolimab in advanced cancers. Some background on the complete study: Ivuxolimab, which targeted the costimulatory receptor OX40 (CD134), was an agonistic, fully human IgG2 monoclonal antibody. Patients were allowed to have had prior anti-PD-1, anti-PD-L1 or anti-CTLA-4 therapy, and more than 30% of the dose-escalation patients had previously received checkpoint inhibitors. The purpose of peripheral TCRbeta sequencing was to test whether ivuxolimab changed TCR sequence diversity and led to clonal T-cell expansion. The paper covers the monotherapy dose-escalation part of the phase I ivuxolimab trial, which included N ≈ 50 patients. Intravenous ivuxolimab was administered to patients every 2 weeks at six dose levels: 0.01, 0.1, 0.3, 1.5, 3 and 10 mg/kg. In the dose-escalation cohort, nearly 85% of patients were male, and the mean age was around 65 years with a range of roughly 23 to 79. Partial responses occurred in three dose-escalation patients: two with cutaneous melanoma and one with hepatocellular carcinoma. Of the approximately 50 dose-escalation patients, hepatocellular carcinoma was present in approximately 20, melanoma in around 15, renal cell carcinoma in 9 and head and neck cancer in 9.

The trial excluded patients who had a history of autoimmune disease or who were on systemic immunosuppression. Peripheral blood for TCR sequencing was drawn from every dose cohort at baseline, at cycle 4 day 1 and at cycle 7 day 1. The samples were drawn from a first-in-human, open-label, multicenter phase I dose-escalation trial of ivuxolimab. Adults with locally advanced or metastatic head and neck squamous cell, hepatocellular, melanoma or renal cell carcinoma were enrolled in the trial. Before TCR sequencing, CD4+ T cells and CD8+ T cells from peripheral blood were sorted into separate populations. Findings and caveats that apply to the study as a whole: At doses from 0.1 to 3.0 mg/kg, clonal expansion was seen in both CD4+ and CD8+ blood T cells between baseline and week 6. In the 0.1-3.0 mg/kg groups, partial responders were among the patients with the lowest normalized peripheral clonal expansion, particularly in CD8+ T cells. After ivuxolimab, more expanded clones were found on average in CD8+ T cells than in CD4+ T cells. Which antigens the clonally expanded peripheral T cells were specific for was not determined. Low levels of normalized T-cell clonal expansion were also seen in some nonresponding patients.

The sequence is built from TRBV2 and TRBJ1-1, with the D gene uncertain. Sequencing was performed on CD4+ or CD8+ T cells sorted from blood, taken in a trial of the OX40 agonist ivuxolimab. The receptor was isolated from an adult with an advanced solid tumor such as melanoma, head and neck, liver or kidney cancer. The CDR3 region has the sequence CASSRSPVEGTEAFF. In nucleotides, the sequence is TGTGCCAGCAGTCGATCCCCGGTTGAGGGCACTGAAGCTTTCTTT.